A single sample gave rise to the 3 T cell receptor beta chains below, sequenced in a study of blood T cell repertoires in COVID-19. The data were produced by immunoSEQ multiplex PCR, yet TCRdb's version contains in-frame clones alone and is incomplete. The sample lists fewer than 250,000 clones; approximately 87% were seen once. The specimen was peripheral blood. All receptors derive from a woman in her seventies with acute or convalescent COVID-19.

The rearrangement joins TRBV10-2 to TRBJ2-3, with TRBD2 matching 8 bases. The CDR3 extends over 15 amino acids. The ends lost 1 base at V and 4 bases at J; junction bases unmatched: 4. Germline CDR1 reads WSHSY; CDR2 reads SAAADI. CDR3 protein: CASSEFGRAPDTQYF. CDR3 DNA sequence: TGCGCCAGCAGTGAGTTCGGGAGGGCCCCAGATACGCAGTATTTT.

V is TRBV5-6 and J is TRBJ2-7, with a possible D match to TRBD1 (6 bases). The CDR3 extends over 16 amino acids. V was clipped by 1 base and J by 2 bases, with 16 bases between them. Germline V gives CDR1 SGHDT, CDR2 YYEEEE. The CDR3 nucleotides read TGTGCCAGCAGCTTGAGGGGGATGGGGGTCGCCTACGAGCAGTACTTC. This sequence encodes CASSLRGMGVAYEQYF.

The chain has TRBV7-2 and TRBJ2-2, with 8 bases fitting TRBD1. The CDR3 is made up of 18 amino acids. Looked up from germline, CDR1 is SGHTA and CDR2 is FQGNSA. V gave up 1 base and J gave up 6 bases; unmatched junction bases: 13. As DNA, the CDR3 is TGTGCCAGCAGCTTAGGTTTGGTCGGGACAGGTCTCGCCGGGGAGCTGTTTTTT. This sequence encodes CASSLGLVGTGLAGELFF.